This T cell receptor beta chain was captured in a study of human T cells and chemical hapten exposure. Time point defined: patch test 1, 2 weeks after DPC sensitization. Treatment specified: therapeutic diphenylcyclopropenone sensitization with weekly scalp DPC. TCRdb reprocessed the RACE reads with MiXCR, giving one entry per CDR3 protein. Of about 340,000 distinct CDR3 sequences listed, under 9% are singletons. The CDR3 contains 14 residues. Germline V gene lookup returns CDR1 ENHRY and CDR2 SYGVKD. Trimming shortened V by 11 bases and J by 4 bases, and 20 bases separated the two germline ends. Only a few counts were recorded for this clonotype.

The sequenced sample was whole blood, obtained in connection with sensitization to the hapten diphenylcyclopropenone (DPC). The TCR sequence derives from a woman aged 18-30 years with alopecia areata. Some clones in this sample may be carry-over from other donors' samples. V gene TRBV10-3 combines with J gene TRBJ1-2; weak D call: TRBD1 (6 bases). CDR3 sequence reads: CASKEGVLAYGYTF. CDR3 DNA: TGTGCCTCCAAGGAGGGGGTTTTGGCCTATGGCTACACCTTC.